What follows are 24 T cell receptor beta chains derived from one specimen sequenced in a study of cytomegalovirus exposure and HLA in healthy donors. The protocol was immunoSEQ multiplex PCR, while the TCRdb copy is restricted to in-frame clones and leaves out a portion. This repertoire shows 190,000 or so clones, around 84% found once; its top ten account for 10% to 15%. Sequencing input: PBMCs. These receptors were obtained from a woman in her 30s in good health and CMV-seropositive.

A few counts support this clone. The chain uses TRBV30 and TRBJ1-5, with D perhaps TRBD1 (6 bases). V was cut by 0 bases and J by 6 bases, with 12 bases left in between. This CDR3 is built from 14 residues. The germline V gene has CDR1 GTSNPN and CDR2 SVGIG (reference sequence). CDR3 amino acids: CAWSVGGASQPQHF. CDR3 nucleotide sequence: TGTGCCTGGAGTGTTGGGGGGGCCTCTCAGCCCCAGCATTTT.

The chain is built from TRBV25-1 and TRBJ2-1; TRBD2 matches 8 bases. CDR3 length: 17 residues. The germline V gene encodes CDR1 MGHDK and CDR2 SYGVNS. V lost 8 bases and J lost 0; bases outside the gene matches: 12. The CDR3 is CASEGLAPKSSYNEQFF. CDR3 DNA: TGTGCCAGCGAAGGACTAGCCCCGAAGAGCTCCTACAATGAGCAGTTCTTC.

The chain uses TRBV30 and TRBJ2-3, with TRBD2 identical over 13 bases. CDR3 length: 16 residues. V trimming: 4 bases; J trimming: 5 bases; junction bases outside the gene matches: 9. Germline V CDR1 and CDR2: GTSNPN, SVGIG (reference sequence). The CDR3 spells CAWTAGLAGAVDTQYF. The CDR3 nucleotides are TGTGCCTGGACCGCCGGACTAGCGGGAGCTGTAGATACGCAGTATTTT.

This chain links TRBV25-1 with TRBJ1-3, with D possibly being TRBD1 (5 bases). V lost 3 bases and J lost 1, with 10 bases in between. Germline loops: CDR1 MGHDK, CDR2 SYGVNS. The CDR3 covers 15 residues. CDR3 DNA: TGTGCCAGCAGTGACCCGCAGGGTTCTGGAAACACCATATATTTT. It specifies CASSDPQGSGNTIYF.

There are a few counts of this clone. V is TRBV28 and J is TRBJ2-5; 7 nucleotides agree with TRBD1. The V segment lost 3 bases and the J segment 3 bases; nucleotides outside the gene matches: 4. This CDR3 has 14 amino acids. CDR1 and CDR2 (germline): MDHEN, SYDVKM. The CDR3 sequence is CASSLTGKKETQYF. The DNA of the CDR3 is TGTGCCAGCAGTTTGACAGGGAAGAAAGAGACCCAGTACTTC.

The rearrangement uses TRBV15 and TRBJ2-5; the D gene is possibly TRBD2 (6 bases). Germline V gives CDR1 LNHNV, CDR2 YYDKDF (reference sequence). This CDR3 is 16 amino acids long. V lost 3 bases and J 4 bases, leaving 18 bases between the germline ends. The CDR3 loop is CATSRRGDLRVETQYF. In DNA form, the CDR3 reads TGTGCCACCAGCAGGAGAGGGGACTTAAGGGTAGAGACCCAGTACTTC.

This clone was observed once. The V call is TRBV5-1, the J call TRBJ2-3, with TRBD2 as a possible D gene (7 bases). This CDR3 has 16 residues. Trimming left V 0 bases short and J 4 bases short, with 15 bases between. Germline V gene data show CDR1 as SGHRS and CDR2 as YFSETQ. The chain's CDR3 is CASSLGGGTVPDTQYF. CDR3 sequence (DNA): TGCGCCAGCAGCTTGGGCGGGGGCACAGTCCCAGATACGCAGTATTTT.

The chain uses TRBV7-6 and TRBJ2-3; 9 nucleotides align to TRBD1. The trim removed 6 bases at V and 2 bases at J, leaving 6 bases unmatched. There are 15 residues in the CDR3. The V gene's germline CDR1 is SGHVS and CDR2 FNYEAQ. The CDR3 DNA follows: TGTGCCAGCAGTAGCCGGGACAGGGTCACAGATACGCAGTATTTT. Protein: CASSSRDRVTDTQYF.

V and J are TRBV9 and TRBJ2-5; D is uncertain. The CDR3 contains 13 residues. Trimming removed 0 bases from V and 3 bases from J, with 6 bases in between. Germline assignment: CDR1 SGDLS and CDR2 YYNGEE. CDR3 sequence (DNA): TGTGCCAGCAGCGTAGGCCCAGAAGAGACCCAGTACTTC. Translated: CASSVGPEETQYF.

The chain has TRBV27 and TRBJ1-4; D remains unclear. Deletions cut 0 bases from V and 10 bases from J, with 12 bases between. Per the germline V gene, CDR1 is MNHEY and CDR2 is SMNVEV (reference sequence). This CDR3 contains 14 residues. The CDR3, as DNA: TGTGCCAGCAGTTTATCGGGGAGAGCGGGAAAACTGTTTTTT. It specifies CASSLSGRAGKLFF.

This clone was seen a handful of times. The chain employs TRBV5-1 and TRBJ1-2, with D unresolved. CDR1 is SGHRS and CDR2 is YFSETQ in the germline V gene. The CDR3 sequence is 17 residues long. Trimming shortened V by 0 bases and J by 5 bases, and 20 bases separated the two germline ends. The CDR3 DNA follows: TGCGCCAGCAGCTTGGGACGCCGCGGGGAGACAATTTATGGCTACACCTTC. It is translated as CASSLGRRGETIYGYTF.

The chain couples TRBV27 to TRBJ2-2, with a tentative D call TRBD1 (5 bases). This CDR3 spans 15 amino acids. V dropped 3 bases and J dropped 2 bases, with 10 bases sitting between them. Per germline, CDR1 MNHEY and CDR2 SMNVEV (reference sequence). CDR3 sequence: CASSFSTGNTGELFF. CDR3 sequence (DNA): TGTGCCAGCAGTTTCAGCACAGGAAACACCGGGGAGCTGTTTTTT.

The chain recombines TRBV6-5 with TRBJ2-1; D remains unclear. The V gene's germline CDR1 is MNHEY and CDR2 SVGAGI. The CDR3 has 15 residues. The ends were cut back, 6 bases at V and 0 bases at J, with 12 bases in the middle. The CDR3 spells CASSRSFSSYNEQFF. Here the CDR3 DNA reads TGTGCCAGCAGCCGATCTTTCAGCTCCTACAATGAGCAGTTCTTC.

The CDR3 loop is CASSLVGEVAEQFF. In nucleotides, the CDR3 is TGTGCCAGCAGCTTGGTCGGGGAAGTGGCTGAGCAGTTCTTC. The chain recombines TRBV5-4 with TRBJ2-1; a possible D gene is TRBD2 (5 bases). V dropped 0 bases and J dropped 9 bases, with 13 bases sitting between them. In germline, CDR1 is SGHNT, CDR2 YYREEE (reference sequence). The CDR3 length is 14 residues.

A few counts support this clone. This chain uses TRBV7-2 with TRBJ1-2; TRBD1 matches 8 bases. Per the germline V gene, CDR1 is SGHTA and CDR2 is FQGNSA. This CDR3 is built from 15 residues. With V trimmed by 5 bases and J by 4 bases, 9 bases remained unmatched. CDR3: CASSHGDRIGYGYTF. The CDR3 DNA reads as TGTGCCAGCAGCCACGGGGACAGGATCGGCTATGGCTACACCTTC.

V usage is TRBV30 and J usage is TRBJ1-1; 8 positions match TRBD1. The germline CDR1 and CDR2 sequences are GTSNPN and SVGIG (reference sequence). The CDR3 extends over 13 amino acids. Trimming at V came to 5 bases and at J to 3 bases, leaving 5 bases not matched to a gene. The CDR3 sequence is CAWYRGTDTEAFF. The CDR3 coding sequence is TGTGCCTGGTACAGGGGGACTGACACTGAAGCTTTCTTT.

The rearrangement uses TRBV28 and TRBJ2-7; 12 bases are a match to TRBD2. The CDR3 length is 18 residues. The germline CDR1 and CDR2 sequences are MDHEN and SYDVKM. V gave up 5 bases and J gave up 6 bases; unmatched junction bases: 17. CDR3 bases: TGTGCCAGCAGTCTCCGACTAGCGGGAGCTTGGGGTTCGGTCGAGCAGTACTTC. The encoded protein is CASSLRLAGAWGSVEQYF.

The V gene is TRBV5-1, the J gene TRBJ1-1; 7 nucleotides line up with TRBD1. V dropped 1 base and J dropped 0; count of bases not matched to a gene: 6. The germline gives CDR1 SGHRS, CDR2 YFSETQ. The CDR3 loop spans 16 amino acids. The chain's CDR3 is CASSLRGQVLNTEAFF. The CDR3, as DNA: TGCGCCAGCAGCTTGCGAGGACAGGTTCTGAACACTGAAGCTTTCTTT.

This clone showed up just once. The V gene is TRBV5-1, the J gene TRBJ2-1, with 9 positions matching TRBD2. The germline gives CDR1 SGHRS, CDR2 YFSETQ. This CDR3 spans 18 amino acids. Unmatched junction bases numbered 11, after V lost 4 bases and J lost 0 bases. CDR3: CASSPGRLAVSSYNEQFF. The CDR3 region has the DNA TGCGCCAGCAGCCCTGGACGACTAGCGGTAAGCTCCTACAATGAGCAGTTCTTC.

The CDR3, as DNA: TGCAGCGTTGTCCGGTCGGGAGGGTCCCACTCCTACAATGAGCAGTTCTTC. Translation: CSVVRSGGSHSYNEQFF. V and J are TRBV29-1 and TRBJ2-1; 8 bases fit TRBD2. V lost 4 bases and J lost 0; bases outside the gene matches: 11. The CDR3 length is 17 residues. The V gene's germline CDR1 is SQVTM and CDR2 ANQGSEA.

J is TRBJ2-7 and V is TRBV5-1; D might be TRBD1 (7 bases). The CDR3 consists of 14 residues. Deletions cut 4 bases from V and 2 bases from J, with 13 bases between. Germline CDR1 SGHRS, CDR2 YFSETQ. The CDR3 coding sequence is TGCGCCAGCAGCCTGGGGGGACAGACCTACGAGCAGTACTTC. Its translation: CASSLGGQTYEQYF.

This clone has a single count. Distinct nucleotide sequences in the sample also encode this CDR3. The chain uses TRBV4-2 and TRBJ2-7, with D possibly being TRBD1 (5 bases). V was cut by 0 bases and J by 0 bases, with 12 bases left in between. The CDR3 extends over 16 amino acids. Germline CDR1 is LGHNA and CDR2 is YNFKEQ. CDR3 in DNA: TGTGCCAGCAGCCAAGATTGGCCAGGGTCCTCCTACGAGCAGTACTTC. Its protein product is CASSQDWPGSSYEQYF.

The chain is built from TRBV2 and TRBJ2-7; D gene uncertain. The CDR3 length is 15 residues. Germline V gene sequence: CDR1 SNHLY, CDR2 FYNNEI. V was pared by 3 bases and J by 2 bases, with 14 bases between. The CDR3: CASSDSPEAPYEQYF. CDR3 bases: TGTGCCAGCAGTGATTCACCCGAGGCCCCCTACGAGCAGTACTTC.

This chain uses TRBV6-1 with TRBJ2-3, with D perhaps TRBD2 (5 bases). V lost 4 bases and J 0 bases, leaving 8 bases between the germline ends. CDR1 is MNHNS, CDR2 SASEGT, per germline. The CDR3 consists of 14 residues. The CDR3 reads CASSAGKSTDTQYF. CDR3 sequence (DNA): TGTGCCAGCAGTGCGGGAAAGAGCACAGATACGCAGTATTTT.